The table lists the clone carrying this T cell receptor (beta chain) with a count of one. Its matching antigen is unknown. Germline V gene lookup returns CDR1 SGHNT and CDR2 YYREEE (reference sequence). The V end was cut by 3 bases, the J end by 1 base, with 5 bases between. The CDR3 contains 12 residues. This record comes from a study of cytotoxic CD8 clonotypes in ibrutinib-treated CLL. Study background: Responses comprised around 24 partial and 2 complete; at median around 70 months, approximately 15 remained remitted and around 12 progressed. The study recorded mean values of about 260,000 productive templates and 100,000 or so productive rearrangements per sample.

General study findings and limits: Researchers report that baseline clonality outpaced age-matched healthy donors and tracked circulating CD8+ T-cell counts.

Produced via immunoSEQ multiplex PCR; TCRdb's table is partial and in-frame only. In the table there are over 120,000 clones, about 80% of which are singletons. This chain links TRBV5-4 with TRBJ2-7; no clear D. The receptor was derived from a human donor with chronic lymphocytic leukemia. The sequencing used PBMCs, collected after 12 months of ibrutinib treatment. CDR3 nucleotide sequence: TGTGCCAGCAGCTATACATCCTACGAGCAGTACTTC. Protein: CASSYTSYEQYF.